A single sample gave rise to the 22 T cell receptor beta chains below, sequenced in a study of blood T cell repertoires in COVID-19. Method: immunoSEQ multiplex PCR; TCRdb's copy keeps in-frame clones and lacks some. Here the sample spans roughly 100,000 clones, over 75% being singletons. Sequencing was carried out using peripheral blood. The receptor set was obtained from a human donor in a cohort sampled during active COVID-19.

J is TRBJ2-3 and V is TRBV5-8; possibly TRBD2 for D (5 bases). Germline CDR1 reads SGHTS; CDR2 reads YDEGEE. CDR3 length: 15 amino acids. Trimming pared 2 bases from V and 1 base from J, leaving 11 bases between. The CDR3 DNA sequence: TGTGCCAGCAGCTTCGGCGGGCAGGGCACAGATACGCAGTATTTT. It specifies CASSFGGQGTDTQYF.

The chain couples TRBV13 to TRBJ1-2; possibly TRBD1 for D (6 bases). This CDR3 is 13 amino acids long. Germline V CDR1 and CDR2: PRHDT, FYEKMQ (reference sequence). The V end lost 1 base, the J end lost 3 bases, and 6 bases lay between the germline ends. CDR3 sequence: CASSLDRDYGYTF. CDR3 sequence (DNA): TGTGCCAGCAGCTTAGACAGGGACTATGGCTACACCTTC.

This chain connects TRBV6-4 to TRBJ2-3, with TRBD1 identical over 8 bases. Germline V gene sequence: CDR1 MRHNA, CDR2 SNTAGT. J gave up 1 base and V 6 bases, and 9 bases lay outside the gene matches. CDR3 length: 16 residues. The CDR3: CASSARRGQGTDTQYF. CDR3 in DNA: TGTGCCAGCAGCGCGAGAAGGGGACAGGGCACAGATACGCAGTATTTT.

The chain uses TRBV10-3 and TRBJ2-3; 13 bases map to TRBD2. J lost 4 bases, V lost 2 bases, and 6 bases had no gene match. The CDR3 has 17 residues. The germline CDR1 and CDR2 sequences are ENHRY and SYGVKD. CDR3 in amino acids: CAISEGTSGAGADTQYF. The CDR3, as DNA: TGTGCCATCAGTGAGGGGACTAGCGGGGCCGGGGCAGATACGCAGTATTTT.

The chain couples TRBV18 to TRBJ2-1; 8 nucleotides agree with TRBD2. Germline-derived CDR1 and CDR2 are KGHSH and LQKENI. Losses at the gene ends were 3 bases for V and 4 bases for J; bases not matched to a gene: 14. This CDR3 has 18 residues. CDR3 in amino acids: CASSPRPLESGRYNEQFF. CDR3 sequence (DNA): TGTGCCAGCTCACCCCGCCCCCTGGAGAGCGGGAGATACAATGAGCAGTTCTTC. Looking up the rest from reference TRBV18 and TRBJ2-1 gives the full variable domain: NAGVMQNPRHLVRRRGQEARLRCSPMKGHSHVYWYRQLPEEGLKFMVYLQKENIIDESGMPKERFSAEFPKEGPSILRIQQVVRGDSAAYFCASSPRPLESGRYNEQFFGPGTRLTVL.

Of note for this clone: At the DNA level, this CDR3 is encoded by other sequences in the same sample as well. J is TRBJ1-1 and V is TRBV6-5; no clear D gene. CDR1 is MNHEY, CDR2 SVGAGI, per germline. The CDR3 spans 14 residues. Trimming removed 0 bases from V and 5 bases from J, with 10 bases in between. The CDR3 region has the DNA TGTGCCAGCAGTTACTCGTATCAGATAACTGAAGCTTTCTTT. This translates into CASSYSYQITEAFF.

The chain is built from TRBV19 and TRBJ2-3; the match to TRBD1 covers 7 bases. V dropped 4 bases and J dropped 0; count of bases not matched to a gene: 4. Germline V CDR1 and CDR2: LNHDA, SQIVND (reference sequence). This CDR3 has 15 residues. The CDR3 sequence: CASSKKGASTDTQYF. DNA for the CDR3: TGTGCCAGTAGTAAAAAGGGGGCTAGCACAGATACGCAGTATTTT. Drawing the rest from reference TRBV19 and TRBJ2-3, the complete variable domain is DGGITQSPKYLFRKEGQNVTLSCEQNLNHDAMYWYRQDPGQGLRLIYYSQIVNDFQKGDIAEGYSVSREKKESFPLTVTSAQKNPTAFYLCASSKKGASTDTQYFGPGTRLTVL.

The chain employs TRBV4-1 and TRBJ2-7; 9 bases map to TRBD2. The CDR3 totals 16 residues. CDR1 is MGHRA and CDR2 is YSYEKL in the germline V gene. J was trimmed by 0 bases and V by 0 bases; bases with no gene match: 3. CDR3: CASSQEQREDSYEQYF. The CDR3 DNA follows: TGCGCCAGCAGCCAAGAACAGCGGGAGGACTCCTACGAGCAGTACTTC.

The V and J genes are TRBV10-3 and TRBJ2-7, with 8 bases that match TRBD2. V was clipped by 4 bases and J by 3 bases; unmatched bases: 5. Per germline, CDR1 ENHRY and CDR2 SYGVKD. The CDR3 covers 14 residues. The CDR3 region has the DNA TGTGCCATCAGTGGGACTAGCTTACTCTACGAGCAGTACTTC. Its protein is CAISGTSLLYEQYF.

This sequence joins TRBV7-9 and TRBJ1-1, with 7 bases matching TRBD1. The CDR3 is made up of 15 amino acids. V shed 3 bases, J shed 0 bases, and the junction held 4 bases outside the gene matches. From germline, CDR1 is SEHNR and CDR2 FQNEAQ (reference sequence). The CDR3 loop is CASSFLGGLNTEAFF. In DNA, the CDR3 is TGTGCCAGCAGCTTTTTAGGGGGCTTGAACACTGAAGCTTTCTTT.

The rearrangement links TRBV28 to TRBJ1-6; possible D gene TRBD1, 6 bases. CDR1 is MDHEN and CDR2 is SYDVKM in the germline V gene. CDR3 length: 15 amino acids. Trimming pared 3 bases from V and 7 bases from J, leaving 13 bases between. The CDR3 region is CASSFIDRQNSPLHF. The DNA for the CDR3 is TGTGCCAGCAGTTTTATCGACAGGCAAAATTCACCCCTCCACTTT.

This sequence joins TRBV7-2 and TRBJ2-1, with D possibly matching TRBD2 (5 bases). This CDR3 comprises 15 residues. V was trimmed by 3 bases and J by 8 bases, leaving 17 bases between them. The germline V gene has CDR1 SGHTA and CDR2 FQGNSA. In nucleotides, the CDR3 is TGTGCCAGCAGCTTGTACGGGATTTTAAGCGATGAGCAGTTCTTC. Amino acids: CASSLYGILSDEQFF.

The rearrangement links TRBV29-1 to TRBJ1-4; maybe TRBD1 (5 bases). Germline CDR1 is SQVTM and CDR2 is ANQGSEA. V lost 0 bases and J lost 8, with 16 bases in between. This CDR3 has 15 residues. This CDR3 is CSVEDLGGLGEKLFF. CDR3 coding DNA: TGCAGCGTTGAAGACCTCGGGGGTTTGGGGGAAAAACTGTTTTTT.

This clone was observed a single time. V gene TRBV10-3 combines with J gene TRBJ2-7; TRBD2 matches 13 bases. V was pared by 6 bases and J by 5 bases, with 7 bases of the junction left unmatched. Germline V gene data show CDR1 as ENHRY and CDR2 as SYGVKD. The CDR3 runs 15 residues. CDR3: CAIRGGTSGNNEQYF. The CDR3 DNA reads TGTGCCATCAGGGGGGGGACTAGCGGGAATAACGAGCAGTACTTC.

The chain couples TRBV6-5 to TRBJ2-3; no reliable D call. CDR1 and CDR2 (germline): MNHEY, SVGAGI. The CDR3 is 11 residues long. The V gene lost 10 bases and the J gene lost 4 bases, with 9 bases spanning the gap. The CDR3 DNA reads TGTGCCACCCGTCGGTCAGATACGCAGTATTTT. It translates to CATRRSDTQYF.

This clone was picked up a small number of times. The chain links TRBV29-1 to TRBJ2-1, with 14 bases matching TRBD2. V lost 6 bases, J lost 9 bases, and 4 bases stayed unmatched. The CDR3 totals 13 residues. Germline CDR1 reads SQVTM; CDR2 reads ANQGSEA. The CDR3 sequence: CSVGTSGSSEQFF. In DNA, the CDR3 is TGCAGCGTAGGGACTAGCGGGAGTAGTGAGCAGTTCTTC.

This clone showed up just once. The rearrangement links TRBV28 to TRBJ1-3; D gene uncertain. The germline gives CDR1 MDHEN, CDR2 SYDVKM. V was shortened by 4 bases and J by 0 bases, with 7 bases between the two germline ends. The CDR3 has 14 residues. In DNA, the CDR3 is TGTGCCAGCAGTTATCCCGGCTCTGGAAACACCATATATTTT. Its translation is CASSYPGSGNTIYF.

The genes are TRBV25-1 and TRBJ2-1; TRBD1 matches at 8 bases. The CDR3 is 15 residues long. Germline CDR1 and CDR2: MGHDK and SYGVNS. With 2 bases clipped from V and 7 bases from J, the junction kept 7 bases outside the gene matches. The CDR3, as DNA: TGTGCCAGCAGTGAAACAGGGGGGTGGTCAAATGAGCAGTTCTTC. It is translated as CASSETGGWSNEQFF.

Details on this clone: Other DNA sequences in this sample translate to the same CDR3. The chain employs TRBV7-6 and TRBJ2-2; D remains unclear. Trimming cost V 2 bases and J 4 bases, with 5 bases left between them. The CDR3 is 13 amino acids. Germline-derived CDR1 and CDR2 are SGHVS and FNYEAQ. The CDR3 reads CASSLSGTGELFF. CDR3 nucleotides: TGTGCCAGCAGCTTATCAGGCACCGGGGAGCTGTTTTTT.

The CDR3 DNA sequence: TGTGCCAGCAGCTTAGCGAGCAGGGTGAGCAATCAGCCCCAGCATTTT. Translating gives CASSLASRVSNQPQHF. This chain uses TRBV7-2 with TRBJ1-5; D possibly corresponds to TRBD1 (5 bases). The CDR3 spans 16 residues. V was clipped by 0 bases and J by 1 base, with 10 bases between them. From germline, CDR1 is SGHTA and CDR2 FQGNSA.

Written as DNA, the CDR3 is TGTGCCAGCAGCTTCGACAGTAGGATCCACAATGAGCAGTTCTTC. Translation: CASSFDSRIHNEQFF. J is TRBJ2-1 and V is TRBV7-9, with D possibly being TRBD1 (5 bases). The germline gives CDR1 SEHNR, CDR2 FQNEAQ (reference sequence). This CDR3 spans 15 amino acids. Trimming took off 3 bases at V and 5 bases at J, with 14 bases between the two ends.

The CDR3 DNA sequence: TGTGCCAGCAGCCCTGCAGGTACCTATGGCTACACCTTC. Its translation: CASSPAGTYGYTF. V usage is TRBV12-3 or TRBV12-4 and J usage is TRBJ1-2; no reliable D call. The CDR3 sequence is 13 residues long. Between the trimmed V and J ends, which lost 6 bases and 4 bases, there was a span of 12 bases.